This T cell receptor beta chain is from a study of CD8 T cells in ankylosing spondylitis. Study findings and constraints: Reports say disease-linked clones showed up significantly more in matched ankylosing spondylitis synovial fluid. Several of the motif variants were reported before in synovial fluid and blood from reactive arthritis. Within ankylosing spondylitis blood, a TCR beta motif made up of eight or nine highly homologous variants appeared to be characteristic. As for the disease-linked clones, they showed a CD8+ phenotype and occurred at relatively low frequencies in peripheral blood.

This clonotype was observed a handful of times. Its target is unknown. For TCR beta, libraries came from quantitative 5'-RACE with molecular barcodes. Each CDR3 protein is one row after TCRdb ran MiXCR on the 5' RACE reads. The sample carries 500,000 or so distinct CDR3 sequences, approximately 5% recorded once. The sample was blood, either unsorted or a sorted T cell fraction (not recorded which). This sequence originates from a male donor with ankylosing spondylitis.

The CDR3 sequence: CSARRDRGYGYTF. The CDR3, as DNA: TGCAGTGCTAGAAGGGACAGGGGTTATGGCTACACCTTC. The chain has TRBV20-1 and TRBJ1-2, with 10 positions matching TRBD1. Germline CDR1 and CDR2: DFQATT and SNEGSKA (reference sequence). V lost 2 bases, J lost 5 bases, and 2 bases stayed unmatched. This CDR3 has 13 amino acids.